These 16 T cell receptor beta chains came from one sample sequenced in a study of shared clonotypes between healthy human individuals. Here immunoSEQ multiplex PCR was the method, and the copy in TCRdb shows in-frame clones only, minus some. The table records 2 million to 3 million clones, over 85% of them present only once. The sequenced sample was naive CD4+ T cells from PBMCs. Subset reported: CD45RA+ positively selected. These receptors were obtained from a man between 18 and 35 years old in good health. Some clones in this sample may be carry-over from other donors' samples.

This chain uses TRBV7-3 with TRBJ2-7; a weak D match, TRBD1 (6 bases). Trimming removed 2 bases at V and 2 bases at J, with 10 bases between. Germline V gives CDR1 SGHTA, CDR2 FQGTGA. CDR3 size: 14 residues. CDR3 nucleotide sequence: TGTGCCAGCAGCTTATTAGGGGGACCCTACGAGCAGTACTTC. Amino acids: CASSLLGGPYEQYF.

V gene TRBV7-2 combines with J gene TRBJ2-7; TRBD2 agrees at 10 bases. V was pared by 0 bases and J by 1 base, with 6 bases of the junction left unmatched. The germline V gene has CDR1 SGHTA and CDR2 FQGNSA. The CDR3 consists of 17 residues. CDR3 amino acids: CASSLAVGAGGSYEQYF. CDR3 DNA: TGTGCCAGCAGCTTAGCGGTCGGAGCGGGAGGGTCCTACGAGCAGTACTTC. The variable domain in full, completed from reference TRBV7-2 and TRBJ2-7, reads GAGVSQSPSNKVTEKGKDVELRCDPISGHTALYWYRQSLGQGLEFLIYFQGNSAPDKSGLPSDRFSAERTGGSVSTLTIQRTQQEDSAVYLCASSLAVGAGGSYEQYFGPGTRLTVT.

J is TRBJ2-5 and V is TRBV16; D uncertain. The CDR3 runs to 14 residues. The V gene's germline CDR1 is KGHSY and CDR2 FQNENV. Trimming took off 3 bases at V and 1 base at J, with 9 bases between the two ends. The CDR3 DNA reads TGTGCCAGCAGCCAGGGCAGCGTCCAAGAGACCCAGTACTTC. Its translation is CASSQGSVQETQYF.

This chain links TRBV28 with TRBJ2-2; possibly TRBD2 for D (6 bases). The CDR3 loop spans 15 amino acids. Germline assignment: CDR1 MDHEN and CDR2 SYDVKM. V lost 8 bases to trimming and J lost 4 bases, with 17 bases between them. The CDR3 reads CASLQASEGTGELFF. The CDR3 DNA is TGTGCCAGCCTTCAGGCTAGCGAAGGCACCGGGGAGCTGTTTTTT.

This clone was recorded once. The gene calls are TRBV6-6 and TRBJ2-7, with D unclear. Germline V gene data show CDR1 as MNHNY and CDR2 as SVGAGI (reference sequence). The CDR3 spans 15 residues. With 3 bases removed from V and 1 base from J, the gap between germline ends came to 13 bases. In nucleotides, the CDR3 is TGTGCCAGCAGTTATATTTTGGGCGCATCCTACGAGCAGTACTTC. Amino acids: CASSYILGASYEQYF.

The chain joins TRBV5-1 to TRBJ2-2; D is undetermined. The germline V gene has CDR1 SGHRS and CDR2 YFSETQ. V shed 1 base and J shed 6 bases, with 13 bases lying between them. This CDR3 is 15 amino acids long. CDR3 sequence (DNA): TGCGCCAGCAGCTTGATTGGAGCCCTCGCCGGGGAGCTGTTTTTT. Translation: CASSLIGALAGELFF. Filled out from reference TRBV5-1 and TRBJ2-2, the complete variable domain reads KAGVTQTPRYLIKTRGQQVTLSCSPISGHRSVSWYQQTPGQGLQFLFEYFSETQRNKGNFPGRFSGRQFSNSRSEMNVSTLELGDSALYLCASSLIGALAGELFFGEGSRLTVL.

V gene TRBV18 combines with J gene TRBJ2-7, with D perhaps assigned TRBD1 or TRBD2 (5 bases each). CDR3 length: 16 residues. Germline-derived CDR1 and CDR2 are KGHSH and LQKENI. V dropped 3 bases and J dropped 4 bases, with 19 bases sitting between them. The CDR3 DNA follows: TGTGCCAGCTCACCCGGGCTGGGGGATTTGAGATACGAGCAGTACTTC. Its translation is CASSPGLGDLRYEQYF. Full variable domain (missing parts from reference TRBV18 and TRBJ2-7): NAGVMQNPRHLVRRRGQEARLRCSPMKGHSHVYWYRQLPEEGLKFMVYLQKENIIDESGMPKERFSAEFPKEGPSILRIQQVVRGDSAAYFCASSPGLGDLRYEQYFGPGTRLTVT.

The rearrangement links TRBV9 to TRBJ1-6; D gene uncertain. Trimming cost V 1 base and J 8 bases, with 10 bases left between them. The CDR3 has 14 residues. Germline values: CDR1 SGDLS, CDR2 YYNGEE. The CDR3 DNA reads as TGTGCCAGCAGCGTAAGTCCAGAGGATTCACCCCTCCACTTT. Protein: CASSVSPEDSPLHF.

This chain joins TRBV6-6 and TRBJ2-7; D perhaps matches TRBD2 (6 bases). The CDR3 length is 14 residues. With 6 bases removed from V and 2 bases from J, the gap between germline ends came to 14 bases. The germline gives CDR1 MNHNY, CDR2 SVGAGI (reference sequence). The CDR3 spells CASSSGGRTYEQYF. The DNA for the CDR3 is TGTGCCAGCAGCTCTGGGGGGAGGACCTACGAGCAGTACTTC.

The J gene is TRBJ2-7, the V gene TRBV5-1; no clear D gene. CDR3 length: 13 residues. Trimming pared 0 bases from V and 3 bases from J, leaving 7 bases between. Per the germline V gene, CDR1 is SGHRS and CDR2 is YFSETQ. The CDR3, as DNA: TGCGCCAGCAGCTTGGAGGAGAACTACGAGCAGTACTTC. Amino acid sequence: CASSLEENYEQYF.

Note on this clone: This sample includes further DNA sequences coding for the same CDR3. The chain is built from TRBV6-5 and TRBJ1-4; perhaps TRBD1 as D (5 bases). This CDR3 has 14 residues. Germline V CDR1 and CDR2: MNHEY, SVGAGI. Trimming took off 2 bases at V and 8 bases at J, with 12 bases between the two ends. CDR3 in amino acids: CASSYGGAGEKLFF. DNA for the CDR3: TGTGCCAGCAGTTACGGAGGGGCGGGGGAAAAACTGTTTTTT.

The chain is built from TRBV4-3 and TRBJ2-7; 10 nucleotides match TRBD2. This CDR3 spans 21 amino acids. Per germline, CDR1 LGHNA and CDR2 YSLEER. The V gene end was trimmed by 4 bases and the J gene end by 1 base; junction bases not matched to a gene: 22. The CDR3 loop is CASSPGFRGGLAGVNSYEQYF. DNA of the CDR3: TGCGCCAGCAGCCCAGGGTTTCGGGGCGGGCTAGCGGGAGTAAATTCCTACGAGCAGTACTTC.

The rearrangement joins TRBV28 to TRBJ2-7, with a tentative D call TRBD1 (6 bases). The CDR3 has 12 amino acids. V dropped 5 bases and J dropped 2 bases, with 7 bases sitting between them. Germline V lookup: CDR1 MDHEN, CDR2 SYDVKM. The CDR3 DNA is TGTGCCAGCAGTGGGACACCCTACGAGCAGTACTTC. Translating gives CASSGTPYEQYF.

The chain has TRBV10-3 and TRBJ2-5; 9 bases are shared with TRBD2. This CDR3 is 13 amino acids long. CDR1 and CDR2 from the germline V gene are ENHRY and SYGVKD. Trimming removed 10 bases from V and 5 bases from J; junction bases left unmatched: 8. The CDR3 DNA is TGTGCCAGTGGGACTAGCCCCAGCGAGACCCAGTACTTC. This encodes CASGTSPSETQYF.

CDR3 DNA sequence: TGTGCCAGCAGCTCCACGAGCTCCTACGAGCAGTACTTC. Protein sequence: CASSSTSSYEQYF. This sequence joins TRBV7-3 and TRBJ2-7; D not certain. Per germline, CDR1 SGHTA and CDR2 FQGTGA. The V end lost 4 bases, the J end lost 0 bases, and 7 bases lay between the germline ends. The CDR3 runs 13 residues.

This clone was observed a handful of times. V gene TRBV11-2 combines with J gene TRBJ1-2; the D is unclear. CDR1 and CDR2 from the germline V gene are SGHAT and FQNNGV. The CDR3 is 10 residues long. V lost 5 bases and J lost 7, with 5 bases in between. DNA of the CDR3: TGTGCCAGCAGCCCCCCTGGCTACACCTTC. This gives the protein CASSPPGYTF.